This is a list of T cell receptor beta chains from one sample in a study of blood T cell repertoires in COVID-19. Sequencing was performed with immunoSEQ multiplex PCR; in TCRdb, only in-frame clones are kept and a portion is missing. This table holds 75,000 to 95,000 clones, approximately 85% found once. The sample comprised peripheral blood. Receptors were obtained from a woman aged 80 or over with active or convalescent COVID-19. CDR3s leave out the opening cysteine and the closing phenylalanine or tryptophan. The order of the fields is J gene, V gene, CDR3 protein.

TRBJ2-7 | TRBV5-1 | ASSWTVNYEQY
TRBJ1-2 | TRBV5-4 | ASSSEQGYYGYT
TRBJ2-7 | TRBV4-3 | ASSPRASGGVSSYEQY
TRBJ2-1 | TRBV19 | ASSWGVSGLPYNEQF
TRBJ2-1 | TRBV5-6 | ASSEGQGLSSEQF
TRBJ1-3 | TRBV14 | ASSQGRLSGNTIY
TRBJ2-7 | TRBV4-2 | ASSQEGRYSGSHEQY
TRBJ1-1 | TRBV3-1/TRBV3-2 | ASSRPGQGAF
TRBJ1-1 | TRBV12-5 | ASGPHGTEAF
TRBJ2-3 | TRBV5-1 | ASSLAGRAIDTQY
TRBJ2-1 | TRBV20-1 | STGTAEQF
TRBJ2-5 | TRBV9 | ASSGAWDLGRTQY
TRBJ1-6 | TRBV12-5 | ASGRTGGRSPLH
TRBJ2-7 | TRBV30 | AWSVLPPGREPY
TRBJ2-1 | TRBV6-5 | ASSYRTGVFYNEQF
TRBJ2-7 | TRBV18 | ASSLSPGQGLNEQY
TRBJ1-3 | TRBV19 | ASSSTGSGNTIY
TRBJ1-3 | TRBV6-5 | ASREGQLGNTIY
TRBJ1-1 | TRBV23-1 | ASSHEIGDLNTEAF
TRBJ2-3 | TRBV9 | ASSERGRTDTQY
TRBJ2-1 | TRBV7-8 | ASSSLVTLRRDGGDEQF
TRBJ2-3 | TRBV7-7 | ASSLAREGVHTDTQY
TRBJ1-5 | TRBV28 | ASSRRSYRVGQPQH
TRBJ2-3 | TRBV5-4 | ASSPNSPDTQY
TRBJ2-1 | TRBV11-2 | ASSLLRSSYNEQF
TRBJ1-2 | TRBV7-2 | ASSPWTGGISAYYGYT
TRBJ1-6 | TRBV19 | ASSIYGGQSSYNSPLH